The 10 T cell receptor beta chains reported below all come from one sample, sequenced in a study of shared clonotypes between healthy human individuals. Clones were sequenced by immunoSEQ multiplex PCR, and TCRdb holds only the in-frame ones, with some missing. The sample consists of roughly 650,000 clones, approximately 96% of them appearing once. The naive CD8 fraction comprised CD45RO-negative cells positively selected for CCR7 and excluded terminally differentiated effector memory CD45RA+ cells. Input material: naive CD8+ T cells sorted from blood. These receptors all come from a woman in her twenties or thirties in good health.

With regard to this clone: The sample has other DNA sequences that encode this CDR3 too. This rearrangement joins TRBV9 to TRBJ2-3, with no clear D. Germline V gene sequence: CDR1 SGDLS, CDR2 YYNGEE. Trimming shortened V by 0 bases and J by 0 bases, and 8 bases separated the two germline ends. The CDR3 loop spans 15 amino acids. CDR3 amino acids: CASSVGTGSTDTQYF. The CDR3 DNA is TGTGCCAGCAGCGTAGGGACCGGGAGCACAGATACGCAGTATTTT.

The chain carries TRBV27 and TRBJ1-2, with D unclear. Per the germline V gene, CDR1 is MNHEY and CDR2 is SMNVEV (reference sequence). This CDR3 has 14 amino acids. V dropped 0 bases and J dropped 6 bases, with 11 bases sitting between them. The CDR3 sequence is CASSLSVTEHGYTF. CDR3 coding DNA: TGTGCCAGCAGTTTATCGGTAACCGAACATGGCTACACCTTC.

This chain joins TRBV27 and TRBJ2-5; no reliable D call. The V gene lost 2 bases and the J gene lost 3 bases, with 1 base spanning the gap. Germline V gene sequence: CDR1 MNHEY, CDR2 SMNVEV (reference sequence). The CDR3 extends over 11 amino acids. CDR3 protein: CASSLKETQYF. Written as DNA, the CDR3 is TGTGCCAGCAGTTTAAAAGAGACCCAGTACTTC.

On this clone itself: This specimen includes other DNA sequences encoding the same CDR3. This chain joins TRBV27 and TRBJ2-3, with D hard to call. The CDR3 totals 13 residues. The germline V and J ends were trimmed by 3 bases and 0 bases, with 4 bases remaining between them. Germline V gene sequence: CDR1 MNHEY, CDR2 SMNVEV (reference sequence). The CDR3 sequence is CASSFPSTDTQYF. In DNA, the CDR3 is TGTGCCAGCAGTTTTCCCAGCACAGATACGCAGTATTTT.

The chain combines TRBV28 with TRBJ2-5; D possibly matches TRBD1 or TRBD2 (5 bases each). The germline V and J ends were trimmed by 2 bases and 5 bases, with 9 bases remaining between them. CDR3 length equals 13 residues. CDR1 is MDHEN and CDR2 is SYDVKM in the germline V gene. The CDR3 here is CASSLPGRETQYF. The CDR3 DNA reads TGTGCCAGCAGTTTACCGGGACGGGAGACCCAGTACTTC.

The chain carries TRBV6-6 and TRBJ1-4; possible D gene TRBD1, 5 bases. CDR3 length: 14 residues. Germline V gene data show CDR1 as MNHNY and CDR2 as SVGAGI (reference sequence). V was cut by 6 bases and J by 8 bases, with 16 bases left in between. The CDR3 reads CASRNRGLGEKLFF. The CDR3 DNA sequence: TGTGCCAGCAGAAACCGGGGCCTGGGAGAAAAACTGTTTTTT.

The gene calls are TRBV7-9 and TRBJ2-5; the D is unclear. This CDR3 region has 14 residues. V was pared by 5 bases and J by 3 bases, with 13 bases between. Germline loops: CDR1 SEHNR, CDR2 FQNEAQ (reference sequence). This chain's CDR3 is CASSRRVKEETQYF. The CDR3, as DNA: TGTGCCAGCAGCCGCCGGGTTAAAGAAGAGACCCAGTACTTC.

This chain joins TRBV12-5 and TRBJ1-2; the D gene is possibly TRBD1 (5 bases). Germline V gene lookup returns CDR1 LGHNT and CDR2 FRNRAP. The V gene lost 6 bases and the J gene lost 6 bases, with 20 bases spanning the gap. This CDR3 spans 15 amino acids. Here the CDR3 DNA reads TGTGCTAGTGGCCCGACTTCGCAGGGCCCCCATGGCTACACCTTC. Translating it yields CASGPTSQGPHGYTF.

This clone has a single count. CDR3 residues: CASSEAGLLHEQFF. DNA for the CDR3: TGTGCCAGCAGCGAGGCGGGACTACTCCATGAGCAGTTCTTC. V and J are TRBV9 and TRBJ2-1; TRBD2 matches 7 bases. The length of the CDR3 is 14 residues. After removal of 3 bases from V and 8 bases from J, the junction contained 8 bases not matched to a gene. Germline-derived CDR1 and CDR2 are SGDLS and YYNGEE.

The chain is built from TRBV5-8 and TRBJ2-3, with no clear D. From germline, CDR1 is SGHTS and CDR2 YDEGEE. The CDR3 contains 12 residues. V lost 5 bases and J 4 bases, leaving 8 bases between the germline ends. CDR3 nucleotides: TGTGCCAGCAGTTGGGGTTCAGATACGCAGTATTTT. This encodes CASSWGSDTQYF.